Shown below are 17 T cell receptor beta chains from a single sample sequenced in a study of blood T cell repertoires in COVID-19 (dated by TCRdb to about 2020). Library preparation was by the immunoSEQ multiplex PCR assay. TCRdb took this table from immuneACCESS and kept in-frame rearrangements with V and J called. Such tables lack part of the clones; where checked against another copy, unresolved V genes explain under half of the gap, and the rest is unexplained. The sample includes around 43,000 clones, with roughly nine tenths observed a single time. 20% to 25% of the sample is taken by the ten largest. Sequences were obtained from peripheral blood. These receptors were collected from a man over 45 with active COVID-19.

The chain is built from TRBV18 and TRBJ1-2; a weak D match, TRBD1 (5 bases). Germline V gene lookup returns CDR1 KGHSH and CDR2 LQKENI. The CDR3 runs to 13 residues. Between the trimmed V and J ends, which lost 3 bases and 3 bases, there was a span of 8 bases. The chain's CDR3 is CASSPGQDYGYTF. The CDR3, as DNA: TGTGCCAGCTCACCCGGACAAGACTATGGCTACACCTTC.

V usage is TRBV30 and J usage is TRBJ2-7; weak D call: TRBD1 (6 bases). This CDR3 spans 16 amino acids. Germline V gives CDR1 GTSNPN, CDR2 SVGIG (reference sequence). Trimming stripped 1 base from V and 1 base from J, with 17 bases between. The CDR3 DNA is TGTGCCTGGAGTGCCTTCCTCTCACAGGGTTCCTACGAGCAGTACTTC. Its protein is CAWSAFLSQGSYEQYF.

This clone was counted a single time. In DNA, the CDR3 is TGCAGCGTTGAGAGGGTAAATGAGCAGTTCTTC. Translating it yields CSVERVNEQFF. The chain uses TRBV29-1 and TRBJ2-1; a possible D gene is TRBD2 (5 bases). Per germline, CDR1 SQVTM and CDR2 ANQGSEA. Trimming shortened V by 3 bases and J by 7 bases, and 7 bases separated the two germline ends. The CDR3 has 11 amino acids.

The chain carries TRBV7-6 and TRBJ2-7, with TRBD1 matching over 12 bases. There are 16 residues in the CDR3. V lost 1 base, J lost 7 bases, and 8 bases stayed unmatched. Germline CDR1 is SGHVS and CDR2 is FNYEAQ. CDR3 bases: TGTGCCAGCAGCTTAGGGGCGGGACAGGGGGCGTGGGAGCAGTACTTC. Its translation: CASSLGAGQGAWEQYF.

J is TRBJ2-2 and V is TRBV6-2 or TRBV6-3; D perhaps matches TRBD2 (5 bases). The CDR3 has 14 residues. Germline-derived CDR1 and CDR2 are MNHEY and SVGEGT. Trimming shortened V by 6 bases and J by 1 base, and 9 bases separated the two germline ends. The CDR3 reads CASSQEVNTGELFF. The CDR3 coding sequence is TGTGCCAGCAGCCAGGAGGTGAACACCGGGGAGCTGTTTTTT.

The chain has TRBV7-9 and TRBJ1-2, with 8 bases identical to TRBD1. Germline V gene sequence: CDR1 SEHNR, CDR2 FQNEAQ (reference sequence). V dropped 5 bases and J dropped 4; count of bases not matched to a gene: 9. The CDR3 covers 15 residues. DNA of the CDR3: TGTGCCAGCAGCCAGGACAGGGTTCGGTTCTATGGCTACACCTTC. It yields the protein CASSQDRVRFYGYTF.

In this sample, this clone turned up a few times. The chain couples TRBV7-2 to TRBJ1-5, with D possibly matching TRBD1 (6 bases). Trimming cost V 1 base and J 5 bases, with 6 bases left between them. CDR1 is SGHTA and CDR2 is FQGNSA in the germline V gene. This CDR3 contains 13 residues. CDR3 protein: CASSLGQDQPQHF. The CDR3 DNA is TGTGCCAGCAGCTTAGGACAGGATCAGCCCCAGCATTTT.

This rearrangement joins TRBV18 to TRBJ1-2; D may be TRBD1 (6 bases). CDR1 is KGHSH and CDR2 is LQKENI in the germline V gene. The CDR3 contains 14 residues. Between the trimmed V and J ends, which lost 1 base and 6 bases, there was a span of 12 bases. The CDR3 DNA follows: TGTGCCAGCTCACCACTAAAACAGGGAAATGGCTACACCTTC. It codes for CASSPLKQGNGYTF.

This rearrangement joins TRBV7-9 to TRBJ1-1; TRBD1 matches at 12 bases. Germline CDR1 is SEHNR and CDR2 is FQNEAQ (reference sequence). There are 14 residues in the CDR3. The CDR3 sequence is CSGTGGVSGTEAFF. For the CDR3, the DNA is TGTTCGGGGACAGGGGGCGTTTCGGGCACTGAAGCTTTCTTT.

The CDR3 bases are TGTGCCAGCAGTTACCGGGGACAGGGAATAGATACGCAGTATTTT. Its translation: CASSYRGQGIDTQYF. The rearrangement links TRBV6-2 or TRBV6-3 to TRBJ2-3; TRBD1 matches 9 bases. The trim removed 2 bases at V and 5 bases at J, leaving 5 bases unmatched. This CDR3 region has 15 residues. Germline loops: CDR1 MNHEY, CDR2 SVGEGT.

This rearrangement joins TRBV5-1 to TRBJ2-5; possible D gene TRBD1, 6 bases. CDR3 length equals 13 residues. V lost 5 bases, J lost 11 bases, and 19 bases lay in between. CDR1 SGHRS and CDR2 YFSETQ come from the germline V gene. The CDR3 here is CASRGASGRTQYF. Here the CDR3 DNA reads TGCGCCAGCAGGGGGGCCTCCGGGCGGACACAGTACTTC. The entire variable domain, with the rest obtained from reference TRBV5-1 and TRBJ2-5, is as follows: KAGVTQTPRYLIKTRGQQVTLSCSPISGHRSVSWYQQTPGQGLQFLFEYFSETQRNKGNFPGRFSGRQFSNSRSEMNVSTLELGDSALYLCASRGASGRTQYFGPGTRLLVL.

The rearrangement joins TRBV6-2 or TRBV6-3 to TRBJ2-1, with 7 bases matching TRBD2. The CDR3 consists of 17 residues. Germline V gene lookup returns CDR1 MNHEY and CDR2 SVGEGT. The ends lost 2 bases at V and 3 bases at J; junction bases unmatched: 10. CDR3 coding DNA: TGTGCCAGCAGTTACGTTACTTGGGCTAGCGGCTACAATGAGCAGTTCTTC. This encodes CASSYVTWASGYNEQFF.

This rearrangement joins TRBV27 to TRBJ2-7, with 8 bases lining up with TRBD1. The CDR3 has 13 residues. Per germline, CDR1 MNHEY and CDR2 SMNVEV (reference sequence). V lost 3 bases, J lost 7 bases, and 5 bases stayed unmatched. The CDR3 sequence: CASSLTGALEQYF. In DNA, the CDR3 is TGTGCCAGCAGTTTGACAGGGGCCTTGGAGCAGTACTTC.

The genes are TRBV19 and TRBJ2-5; D is perhaps TRBD2 (5 bases). Germline CDR1 reads LNHDA; CDR2 reads SQIVND (reference sequence). The germline V and J ends were trimmed by 6 bases and 5 bases, with 16 bases remaining between them. The CDR3 has 14 residues. The CDR3 here is CASSIKGDMETQYF. The CDR3 bases are TGTGCCAGTAGCATAAAGGGAGATATGGAGACCCAGTACTTC.

The chain combines TRBV5-8 with TRBJ2-5; D may be TRBD1 (6 bases). This CDR3 has 17 residues. The germline V and J ends were trimmed by 5 bases and 3 bases, with 23 bases remaining between them. Germline CDR1 SGHTS, CDR2 YDEGEE. CDR3 sequence: CASRSLGQGIEKETQYF. The CDR3 DNA is TGTGCCAGCAGGTCGCTAGGGCAGGGGATTGAGAAAGAGACCCAGTACTTC.

The rearrangement joins TRBV4-1 to TRBJ1-2; 8 bases are shared with TRBD1. Germline V CDR1 and CDR2: MGHRA, YSYEKL. The trim removed 2 bases at V and 5 bases at J, leaving 10 bases unmatched. The CDR3 spans 16 residues. The CDR3 nucleotides are TGCGCCAGCAGCCAAACAAACGACAGGGGATTTTATGGCTACACCTTC. Its translation: CASSQTNDRGFYGYTF.

The chain has TRBV7-9 and TRBJ1-2; 7 bases map to TRBD1. V shed 5 bases, J shed 8 bases, and the junction held 2 bases outside the gene matches. Per germline, CDR1 SEHNR and CDR2 FQNEAQ (reference sequence). The CDR3 is made up of 11 amino acids. The CDR3 loop reads CASSLQGGYTF. In DNA, the CDR3 is TGTGCCAGCAGCCTACAGGGGGGCTACACCTTC.